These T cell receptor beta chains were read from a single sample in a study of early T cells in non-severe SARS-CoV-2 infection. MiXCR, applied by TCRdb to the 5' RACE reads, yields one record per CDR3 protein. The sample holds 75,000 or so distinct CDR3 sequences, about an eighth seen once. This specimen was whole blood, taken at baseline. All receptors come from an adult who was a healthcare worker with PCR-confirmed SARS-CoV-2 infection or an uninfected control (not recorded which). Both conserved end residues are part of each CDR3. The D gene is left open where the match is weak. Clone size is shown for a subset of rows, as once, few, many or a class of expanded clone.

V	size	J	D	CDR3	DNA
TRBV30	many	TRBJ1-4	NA	CAWSLQGTNEKLFF	TGTGCCTGGAGTCTACAGGGAACTAATGAAAAACTGTTTTTT
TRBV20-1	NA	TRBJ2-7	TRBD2	CSARDSLAENEQYF	TGCAGTGCTAGAGATAGTCTAGCGGAGAACGAGCAGTACTTC
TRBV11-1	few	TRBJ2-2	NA	CASSPMPNTGELFF	TGTGCCAGCAGCCCAATGCCAAACACCGGGGAGCTGTTTTTT
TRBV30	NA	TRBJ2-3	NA	CAWSVRGTQYF	TGTGCCTGGAGTGTGAGGGGTACGCAGTATTTT
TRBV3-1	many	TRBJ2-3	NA	CASSQGGWGDTQYF	TGTGCCAGCAGCCAAGGAGGTTGGGGAGATACGCAGTATTTT
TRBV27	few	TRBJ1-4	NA	CASRPGHGSEKLFF	TGTGCCAGCAGACCGGGACACGGATCGGAAAAACTGTTTTTT
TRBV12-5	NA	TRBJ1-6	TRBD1	CASGLGQGAVSPLHF	TGTGCTAGTGGTTTAGGACAGGGGGCAGTTTCACCCCTCCACTTT
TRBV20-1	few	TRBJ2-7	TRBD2	CSARDKRGPYEQYF	TGCAGTGCTAGAGATAAGCGGGGTCCTTACGAGCAGTACTTC
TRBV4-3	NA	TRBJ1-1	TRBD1	CASSQGTGRGTEAFF	TGCGCCAGCAGCCAAGGGACAGGGAGAGGCACTGAAGCTTTCTTT
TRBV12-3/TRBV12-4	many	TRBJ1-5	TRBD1	CASGRQGGLQPQHF	TGTGCCAGCGGAAGACAGGGAGGTCTTCAGCCCCAGCATTTT
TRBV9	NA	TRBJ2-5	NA	CASSPDNPARETQYF	TGTGCCAGCAGCCCAGACAACCCGGCTCGGGAGACCCAGTACTTC
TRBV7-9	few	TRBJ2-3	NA	CASSLQGGSPTDTQYF	TGTGCCAGCAGCTTACAGGGGGGCTCCCCCACAGATACGCAGTATTTT
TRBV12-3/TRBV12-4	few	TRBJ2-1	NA	CASSPSLNEQFF	TGTGCCAGCAGTCCTTCCCTCAATGAGCAGTTCTTC
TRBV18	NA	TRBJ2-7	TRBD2	CASSHSPLSGAAYEQYF	TGTGCCAGCTCCCATTCTCCTCTTAGCGGGGCAGCCTACGAGCAGTACTTC
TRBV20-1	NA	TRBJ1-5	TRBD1	CSARASRGLNQPQHF	TGCAGTGCTAGAGCGAGCAGGGGGCTCAATCAGCCCCAGCATTTT
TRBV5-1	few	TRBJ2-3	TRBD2	CASSLETSGTSTDTQYF	TGCGCCAGCAGCTTGGAGACTAGCGGGACTAGCACAGATACGCAGTATTTT
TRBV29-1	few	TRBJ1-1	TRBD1	CSVVGQTNTEAFF	TGCAGCGTTGTGGGACAGACGAACACTGAAGCTTTCTTT
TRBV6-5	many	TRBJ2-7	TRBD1	CASSSRDRGPYEQYF	TGTGCCAGCAGTAGCCGGGACAGGGGACCCTACGAGCAGTACTTC
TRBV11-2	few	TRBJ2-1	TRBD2	CASNSYPSGRGYNEQFF	TGTGCCAGCAACTCTTACCCTAGCGGGAGGGGTTACAATGAGCAGTTCTTC
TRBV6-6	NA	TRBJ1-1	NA	CASSPGERGSHTEAFF	TGTGCCAGCAGCCCGGGGGAGCGGGGTAGTCACACTGAAGCTTTCTTT
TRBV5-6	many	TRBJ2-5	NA	CASSVSGTSYQETQYF	TGTGCCAGCAGCGTGTCCGGGACTTCGTACCAAGAGACCCAGTACTTC
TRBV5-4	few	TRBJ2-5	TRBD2	CASTVGRGVQETQYF	TGTGCCAGCACGGTCGGGCGGGGGGTACAAGAGACCCAGTACTTC
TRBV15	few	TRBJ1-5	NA	CATSFSLWGNQPQHF	TGTGCCACCAGCTTTTCCCTCTGGGGCAATCAGCCCCAGCATTTT
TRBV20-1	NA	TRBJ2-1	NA	CSARDPLALNEQFF	TGCAGTGCTAGAGATCCACTAGCCTTGAACGAGCAGTTCTTC
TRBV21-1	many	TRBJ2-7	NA	CASSRDSYEQYF	TGTGCCAGCAGCAGAGACAGCTACGAGCAGTACTTC
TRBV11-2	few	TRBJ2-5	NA	CASSYRGTNQETQYF	TGTGCCAGCAGCTATCGCGGGACAAACCAAGAGACCCAGTACTTC
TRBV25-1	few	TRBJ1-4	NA	CASSEGRRVFF	TGTGCCAGCAGTGAAGGGAGGAGGGTGTTTTTT
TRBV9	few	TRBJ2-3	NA	CASSVVSTDTQYF	TGTGCCAGCAGCGTAGTCAGCACAGATACGCAGTATTTT
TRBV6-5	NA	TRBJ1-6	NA	CASKPNRDSPLHF	TGTGCCAGCAAACCAAACAGGGATTCACCCCTCCACTTT
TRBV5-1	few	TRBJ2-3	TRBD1	CASSRDSDTDTQYF	TGCGCCAGCAGCCGGGACAGCGACACAGATACGCAGTATTTT
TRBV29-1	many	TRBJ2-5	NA	CSVPILAPETQYF	TGCAGCGTCCCCATACTAGCCCCAGAGACCCAGTACTTC
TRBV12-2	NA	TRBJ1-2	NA	CASRLATPYGYTF	TGTGCAAGTCGCTTAGCGACACCGTATGGCTACACCTTC
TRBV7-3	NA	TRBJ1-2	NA	CASSLFPQGIGYGYTF	TGTGCCAGCAGCTTATTCCCGCAGGGCATAGGATATGGCTACACCTTC
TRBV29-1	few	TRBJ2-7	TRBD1	CAPGGFLYEQYF	TGTGCTCCAGGGGGCTTTCTCTACGAGCAGTACTTC
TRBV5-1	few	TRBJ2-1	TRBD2	CASSLRGLAVSYNEQFF	TGCGCCAGCAGCTTAAGAGGACTAGCGGTCTCCTACAATGAGCAGTTCTTC
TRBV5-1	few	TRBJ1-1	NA	CASRGRVGDTEAFF	TGCGCCAGCAGAGGGAGGGTAGGTGACACTGAAGCTTTCTTT
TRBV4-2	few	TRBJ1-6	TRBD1	CASSQDLGTGGSPLHF	TGTGCCAGCAGCCAAGATTTGGGGACAGGGGGCTCACCCCTCCACTTT
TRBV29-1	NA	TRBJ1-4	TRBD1	CSGRGGNEKLFF	TGCAGCGGCAGGGGGGGTAATGAAAAACTGTTTTTT
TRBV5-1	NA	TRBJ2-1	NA	CASSSDSTAYNEQFF	TGCGCCAGCAGCTCGGACAGTACGGCTTACAATGAGCAGTTCTTC
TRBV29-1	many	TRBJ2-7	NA	CSVAEGYEQYF	TGCAGCGTTGCGGAGGGGTACGAGCAGTACTTC
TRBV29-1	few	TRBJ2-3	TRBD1	CSGQGAGTDTQYF	TGCAGCGGACAGGGGGCGGGAACAGATACGCAGTATTTT
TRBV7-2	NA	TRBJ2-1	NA	CASSLNPAQLEQFF	TGTGCCAGCAGCTTAAACCCCGCCCAACTTGAGCAGTTCTTC
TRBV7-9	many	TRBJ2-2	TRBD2	CASSGRAGRNTGELFF	TGTGCCAGCAGCGGGCGAGCGGGGCGAAACACCGGGGAGCTGTTTTTT
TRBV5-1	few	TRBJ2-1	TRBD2	CASSPQLAGVHNEQFF	TGCGCCAGCAGCCCTCAACTAGCGGGAGTCCACAATGAGCAGTTCTTC
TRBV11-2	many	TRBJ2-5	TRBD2	CASGRERQETQYF	TGTGCCAGCGGGCGGGAGAGGCAAGAGACCCAGTACTTC
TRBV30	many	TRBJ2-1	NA	CAWSVPYNEQFF	TGTGCCTGGAGTGTTCCATACAATGAGCAGTTCTTC
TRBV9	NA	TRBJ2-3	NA	CASSGTLPDTQYF	TGTGCCAGCAGCGGGACATTACCAGATACGCAGTATTTT
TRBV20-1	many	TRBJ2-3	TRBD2	CSVKLAGSTDTQYF	TGCAGTGTCAAACTAGCGGGTAGCACAGATACGCAGTATTTT
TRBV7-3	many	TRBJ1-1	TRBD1	CASTKAGTANTEAFF	TGTGCCAGCACCAAAGCCGGGACAGCGAACACTGAAGCTTTCTTT
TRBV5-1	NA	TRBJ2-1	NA	CASSPGLPTRNEQFF	TGCGCCAGCAGCCCGGGACTTCCTACCCGCAATGAGCAGTTCTTC
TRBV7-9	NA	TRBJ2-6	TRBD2	CASSLLAAGANVLTF	TGTGCCAGCAGCCTACTAGCGGCCGGGGCCAACGTCCTGACTTTC
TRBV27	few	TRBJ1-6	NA	CASSSQGYLNSPLHF	TGTGCCAGCAGTTCGCAGGGCTACCTGAATTCACCCCTCCACTTT
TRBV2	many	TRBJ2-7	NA	CASTYSGPGTEQYF	TGTGCCAGCACCTATTCCGGGCCAGGGACCGAGCAGTACTTC
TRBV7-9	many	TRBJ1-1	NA	CASSLLIRGDFHIAFF	TGTGCCAGCAGCTTATTGATCAGGGGCGATTTTCATATCGCTTTCTTT
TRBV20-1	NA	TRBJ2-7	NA	CSAREAGSYEQYF	TGCAGTGCTAGAGAGGCGGGATCCTACGAGCAGTACTTC
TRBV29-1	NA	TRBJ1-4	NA	CSVSGRNNEKLFF	TGCAGCGTTTCAGGACGGAATAATGAAAAACTGTTTTTT
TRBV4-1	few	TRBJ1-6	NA	CASSQEWQGFSDNSPLHF	TGCGCCAGCAGCCAAGAATGGCAGGGATTCTCGGATAATTCACCCCTCCACTTT
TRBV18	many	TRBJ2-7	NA	CASSRTTGSVYEQYF	TGTGCCAGCTCGCGAACTACAGGGTCCGTATACGAGCAGTACTTC
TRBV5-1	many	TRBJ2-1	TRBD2	CASSRLAGGRYNEQFF	TGCGCCAGCAGCCGGCTAGCGGGGGGGCGTTACAATGAGCAGTTCTTC
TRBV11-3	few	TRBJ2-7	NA	CASSLEGIYEQYF	TGTGCCAGCAGCCTCGAGGGCATCTACGAGCAGTACTTC